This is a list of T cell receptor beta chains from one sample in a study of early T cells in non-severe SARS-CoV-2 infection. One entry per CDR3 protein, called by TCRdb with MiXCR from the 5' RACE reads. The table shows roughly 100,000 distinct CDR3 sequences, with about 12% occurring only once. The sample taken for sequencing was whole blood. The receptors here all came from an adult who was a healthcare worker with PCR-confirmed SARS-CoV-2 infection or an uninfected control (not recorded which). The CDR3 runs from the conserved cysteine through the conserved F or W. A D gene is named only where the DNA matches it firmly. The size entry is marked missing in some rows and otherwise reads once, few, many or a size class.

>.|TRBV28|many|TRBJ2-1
CASSSQLAEGEQFF
TGTGCCAGCAGTTCCCAATTAGCGGAGGGAGAGCAGTTCTTC
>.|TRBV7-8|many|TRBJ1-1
CASSRGQNTEAFF
TGTGCCAGCAGCCGAGGACAAAACACTGAAGCTTTCTTT
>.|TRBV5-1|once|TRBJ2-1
CASSSAGREQFF
TGCGCCAGCAGCTCGGCGGGGCGTGAGCAGTTCTTC
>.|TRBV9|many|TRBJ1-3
CASSVQPSSGNTIYF
TGTGCCAGCAGCGTCCAGCCGAGCTCTGGAAACACCATATATTTT
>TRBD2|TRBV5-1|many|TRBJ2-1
CASSLTGGGYNEQFF
TGCGCCAGCAGCTTGACGGGAGGTGGATACAATGAGCAGTTCTTC
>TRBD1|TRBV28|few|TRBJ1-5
CASSIGQANQPQHF
TGTGCCAGCAGTATAGGACAGGCTAATCAGCCCCAGCATTTT
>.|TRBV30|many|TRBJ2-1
CAWSVTLGGYNEQFF
TGTGCCTGGAGTGTAACGTTAGGGGGCTACAATGAGCAGTTCTTC
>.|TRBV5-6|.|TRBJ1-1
CASSLVPVGTEAFF
TGTGCCAGCAGCTTGGTCCCCGTTGGCACTGAAGCTTTCTTT
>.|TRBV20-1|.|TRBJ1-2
CSALLANYGYTF
TGCAGTGCCCTATTAGCTAACTATGGCTACACCTTC
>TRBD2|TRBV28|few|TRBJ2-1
CASSPYSIRTRSRDEQFF
TGTGCCAGCAGTCCTTACTCCATACGGACTAGAAGTAGGGATGAGCAGTTCTTC
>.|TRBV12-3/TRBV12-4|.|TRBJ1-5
CASSPSTSSAQHF
TGTGCCAGCAGTCCATCGACCTCATCAGCCCAGCATTTT
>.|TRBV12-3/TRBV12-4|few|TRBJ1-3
CASSWGSGNTIYF
TGTGCCAGCAGTTGGGGATCTGGAAACACCATATATTTT
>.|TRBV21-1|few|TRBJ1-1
CASSHRRRENTEAFF
TGTGCCAGCAGCCATCGACGCAGGGAGAACACTGAAGCTTTCTTT
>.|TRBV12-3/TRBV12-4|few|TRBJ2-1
CASRRGPTDNEQFF
TGTGCCAGCAGAAGGGGTCCAACAGACAATGAGCAGTTCTTC
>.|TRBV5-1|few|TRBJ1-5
CASSLRGAQNQPQHF
TGCGCCAGCAGCTTGAGGGGGGCCCAAAATCAGCCCCAGCATTTT
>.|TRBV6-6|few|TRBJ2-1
CASSRLVSYNEQFF
TGTGCCAGCAGTCGACTAGTGTCCTACAATGAGCAGTTCTTC
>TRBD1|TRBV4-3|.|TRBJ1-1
CASSQGQGRYEAFF
TGCGCCAGCAGCCAGGGACAGGGGCGCTATGAAGCTTTCTTT
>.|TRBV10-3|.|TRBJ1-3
CAISDRENLPSGNTIYF
TGTGCCATCAGTGACAGGGAGAATCTCCCCTCTGGAAACACCATATATTTT
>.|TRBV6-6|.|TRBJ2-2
CASSNYAGTNTGELFF
TGTGCCAGCAGTAATTATGCGGGGACGAACACCGGGGAGCTGTTTTTT
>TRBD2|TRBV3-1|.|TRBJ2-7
CASSQDVLAGRQQYF
TGTGCCAGCAGCCAAGACGTTCTAGCGGGACGTCAGCAGTACTTC
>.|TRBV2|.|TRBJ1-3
CASRGQIGNTIYF
TGTGCCAGCAGAGGACAGATTGGAAACACCATATATTTT
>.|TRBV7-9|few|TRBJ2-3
CASRQYQGHRDTQYF
TGTGCCAGCAGGCAATATCAGGGACACCGAGATACGCAGTATTTT
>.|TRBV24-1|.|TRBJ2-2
CATQGGRNTGELFF
TGTGCCACTCAGGGGGGCAGGAACACCGGGGAGCTGTTTTTT
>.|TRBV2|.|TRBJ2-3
CASSDEDGGLDTQYF
TGTGCCAGCAGTGACGAGGACGGTGGCTTGGATACGCAGTATTTT